This T cell receptor beta chain was documented in a study of blood T cell repertoires in COVID-19. For the study at large: Both acute and convalescent COVID-19 samples were obtained from the United States, Italy and Spain. T cells, B-cell-depleted T cells, or PBMCs supplied cDNA or gDNA.

Trimming took 3 bases from V and 3 from J, leaving 6 bases between them. The CDR3 runs 13 residues. From germline, CDR1 is ENHRY and CDR2 SYGVKD. Per the authors' pipeline: Cell counts per sample came from amplifying reference gene primers. TCRdb keeps only in-frame clones here, not all; method: immunoSEQ multiplex PCR. V and J calls and clone size are as listed in that table; D and trimming were resolved from the DNA. The sample includes roughly 200,000 clones, roughly 90% of them seen just once. The chain joins TRBV10-3 to TRBJ2-1; D remains unclear. The receptor comes from a middle-aged man with acute or convalescent COVID-19. The sample comprised peripheral blood. CDR3 region: CAISESDYNEQFF. DNA of the CDR3: TGTGCCATCAGTGAATCAGACTACAATGAGCAGTTCTTC.